The 32 T cell receptor beta chains given below trace back to one sample, sequenced in a study of shared clonotypes between healthy human individuals (dated by TCRdb to the early 2020s). The library was built by means of the immunoSEQ multiplex PCR assay. TCRdb retrieved this table from immuneACCESS and kept in-frame rearrangements only. Not all clones are present; in checked studies, unresolved V genes account for under half, and no reason is known for the remainder. Within this sample are 2,500,000 or so clones, with approximately 93% of them counted one time only. Roughly 0.36% of the sample rests with the top ten. The specimen was naive CD4+ T cells from PBMCs. The cell subset or site tag for this specimen amounts to: CD45RA+ positively selected. These receptors all come from a man in his late teens or twenties in good health. Some clones in this sample may be carry-over from other donors' samples.

The J gene is TRBJ1-6, the V gene TRBV18, with unresolved D. V lost 2 bases, J lost 9 bases, and 14 bases lay in between. Germline assignment: CDR1 KGHSH and CDR2 LQKENI. This CDR3 is built from 15 residues. The CDR3 loop reads CASSPVVSTSSPLHF. The CDR3 DNA sequence: TGTGCCAGCTCACCAGTGGTCTCGACTAGTTCACCCCTCCACTTT.

The chain recombines TRBV5-1 with TRBJ1-4; 8 bases match TRBD1. The germline V gene has CDR1 SGHRS and CDR2 YFSETQ. CDR3 size: 15 residues. J gave up 0 bases and V 6 bases, and 4 bases lay outside the gene matches. Written as DNA, the CDR3 is TGCGCCAGCACCCGGACAGGGTCAACTAATGAAAAACTGTTTTTT. This codes for CASTRTGSTNEKLFF.

Only a few counts were recorded for this clone. The chain employs TRBV14 and TRBJ2-3; 8 positions match TRBD1. V lost 4 bases and J lost 1; bases outside the gene matches: 13. The CDR3 covers 18 residues. The V gene's germline CDR1 is SGHDN and CDR2 FVKESK. CDR3 residues: CASSPIRTGNAGTDTQYF. The DNA of the CDR3 is TGTGCCAGCAGCCCCATCCGGACAGGGAATGCCGGCACAGATACGCAGTATTTT.

The chain carries TRBV27 and TRBJ2-7; 8 nucleotides line up with TRBD2. The germline gives CDR1 MNHEY, CDR2 SMNVEV (reference sequence). The trim removed 2 bases at V and 2 bases at J, leaving 5 bases unmatched. The CDR3 spans 15 residues. The CDR3 nucleotides are TGTGCCAGCAGTTTACCCGGGACTAGGCCCTACGAGCAGTACTTC. Translating it yields CASSLPGTRPYEQYF.

J is TRBJ1-4 and V is TRBV30; the match to TRBD1 covers 8 bases. Germline values: CDR1 GTSNPN, CDR2 SVGIG (reference sequence). This CDR3 spans 15 amino acids. Trimming removed 2 bases from V and 4 bases from J; junction bases left unmatched: 6. The CDR3 loop is CAWSLLDRDNEKLFF. As DNA, the CDR3 is TGTGCCTGGAGTCTTCTGGACAGGGATAATGAAAAACTGTTTTTT.

The chain is built from TRBV20-1 and TRBJ2-3; D may be TRBD1 (5 bases). CDR1 is DFQATT, CDR2 SNEGSKA, per germline (reference sequence). The V end was cut by 5 bases, the J end by 5 bases, with 8 bases between. CDR3 length equals 11 residues. The CDR3 protein is CSARQLDTQYF. The CDR3 coding sequence is TGCAGTGCTCGACAGCTAGATACGCAGTATTTT.

V and J are TRBV6-9 and TRBJ2-2; perhaps TRBD1 as D (6 bases). Germline V gives CDR1 MNHGY, CDR2 SVAAGI. Trimming shortened V by 6 bases and J by 0 bases, and 14 bases separated the two germline ends. The CDR3 totals 16 residues. Written as DNA, the CDR3 is TGTGCCAGCAGCCACCAGGGGATCGCGAACACCGGGGAGCTGTTTTTT. Amino acids: CASSHQGIANTGELFF.

The rearrangement links TRBV7-2 to TRBJ1-6; tentatively, D is TRBD1 (5 bases). From germline, CDR1 is SGHTA and CDR2 FQGNSA. V was cut by 0 bases and J by 7 bases, with 13 bases left in between. The CDR3 is made up of 16 amino acids. The CDR3 DNA reads TGTGCCAGCAGCTTAGCGGCCAGGGTCCTAAATTCACCCCTCCACTTT. It is translated as CASSLAARVLNSPLHF.

For this clone: In the same sample, other DNA sequences code for this CDR3. For the CDR3, the DNA is TGTGCCAGCAGTTCACGGCCAGCCTCTGGGGCCAACGTCCTGACTTTC. Its protein is CASSSRPASGANVLTF. This chain uses TRBV6-5 with TRBJ2-6; no firm D call. Trimming took off 4 bases at V and 0 bases at J, with 10 bases between the two ends. Germline-derived CDR1 and CDR2 are MNHEY and SVGAGI. There are 16 residues in the CDR3.

The V call is TRBV6-5, the J call TRBJ1-1; no firm D call. Between the trimmed V and J ends, which lost 0 bases and 6 bases, there was a span of 11 bases. This CDR3 region has 14 residues. Germline V gene data show CDR1 as MNHEY and CDR2 as SVGAGI. The CDR3 sequence is CASSYSMSAPEAFF. CDR3 DNA: TGTGCCAGCAGTTACTCGATGTCAGCGCCTGAAGCTTTCTTT.

V gene TRBV19 combines with J gene TRBJ2-1, with D tentatively TRBD2 (5 bases). V lost 4 bases and J 9 bases, leaving 19 bases between the germline ends. Germline CDR1 reads LNHDA; CDR2 reads SQIVND (reference sequence). The CDR3 runs to 15 residues. The DNA for the CDR3 is TGTGCCAGTAGTACACCCGGGGTAGACCGTACTGAGCAGTTCTTC. It codes for CASSTPGVDRTEQFF.

V and J are TRBV28 and TRBJ1-1; no definite D call. Germline CDR1 reads MDHEN; CDR2 reads SYDVKM. This CDR3 is 14 amino acids long. The V and J ends lost 5 bases and 0 bases respectively, with 10 bases between them. The CDR3 DNA follows: TGTGCCAGCAGTACTCGAGGGTTGAACACTGAAGCTTTCTTT. Its protein product is CASSTRGLNTEAFF.

The rearrangement joins TRBV4-1 to TRBJ1-1; TRBD1 matches 8 bases. The CDR3 spans 16 residues. Per the germline V gene, CDR1 is MGHRA and CDR2 is YSYEKL. With V trimmed by 3 bases and J by 4 bases, 10 bases remained unmatched. The CDR3 reads CASSHTSGQGGTEAFF. The CDR3 bases are TGCGCCAGCAGCCACACCTCCGGACAGGGAGGCACTGAAGCTTTCTTT.

The chain uses TRBV5-1 and TRBJ2-6; 14 nucleotides agree with TRBD2. V lost 0 bases to trimming and J lost 2 bases; unmatched junction nucleotides: 1. Per the germline V gene, CDR1 is SGHRS and CDR2 is YFSETQ. This CDR3 region has 18 residues. CDR3 bases: TGCGCCAGCAGCTTGGGGACTAGCGGGAGGACTGGGGCCAACGTCCTGACTTTC. Its translation: CASSLGTSGRTGANVLTF.

The V and J genes are TRBV6-1 and TRBJ1-2, with 9 bases lining up with TRBD1. From germline, CDR1 is MNHNS and CDR2 SASEGT. This CDR3 is built from 14 residues. J gave up 2 bases and V 4 bases, and 2 bases lay outside the gene matches. Here the CDR3 reads CASSATGGNYGYTF. In DNA, the CDR3 is TGTGCCAGCAGTGCAACAGGGGGCAACTATGGCTACACCTTC.

The CDR3 coding sequence is TGTGCCAGCAGCTCGGACGGGGAAGAGACCCAGTACTTC. This translates into CASSSDGEETQYF. This chain connects TRBV7-7 to TRBJ2-5; the D gene is possibly TRBD2 (5 bases). V shed 4 bases and J shed 3 bases, with 9 bases lying between them. The CDR3 spans 13 residues. CDR1 and CDR2 from the germline V gene are SSHAT and FNYEAQ (reference sequence).

This chain connects TRBV27 to TRBJ2-1; 7 positions agree with TRBD1. V was clipped by 8 bases and J by 3 bases; unmatched bases: 7. The germline gives CDR1 MNHEY, CDR2 SMNVEV (reference sequence). This CDR3 has 14 residues. The CDR3 loop reads CASSGQANYNEQFF. The CDR3 DNA reads as TGTGCCAGCTCTGGACAGGCTAACTACAATGAGCAGTTCTTC.

The J gene is TRBJ1-1, the V gene TRBV28, with 7 bases matching TRBD1. The germline CDR1 and CDR2 sequences are MDHEN and SYDVKM. The CDR3 contains 15 residues. J gave up 7 bases and V 5 bases, and 13 bases lay outside the gene matches. The CDR3 DNA sequence: TGTGCCAGCAGTACACCGGGACAGCGTATCCTTGAAGCTTTCTTT. Translated: CASSTPGQRILEAFF.

The rearrangement uses TRBV6-1 and TRBJ1-4; D not certain. V was pared by 8 bases and J by 7 bases, with 11 bases between. The CDR3 consists of 12 residues. Germline CDR1 is MNHNS and CDR2 is SASEGT. The CDR3: CASSRWPEKLFF. The CDR3 nucleotides read TGTGCCAGCTCGCGATGGCCTGAAAAACTGTTTTTT.

This chain connects TRBV15 to TRBJ2-2; D is ambiguous. This CDR3 has 14 residues. Germline values: CDR1 LNHNV, CDR2 YYDKDF (reference sequence). The ends were cut back, 5 bases at V and 7 bases at J, with 14 bases in the middle. The CDR3 nucleotides read TGTGCCACCAGCCCCCTTGGTCAGATCGGGGAGCTGTTTTTT. Its translation: CATSPLGQIGELFF. Filled out from reference TRBV15 and TRBJ2-2, the complete variable domain reads DAMVIQNPRYQVTQFGKPVTLSCSQTLNHNVMYWYQQKSSQAPKLLFHYYDKDFNNEADTPDNFQSRRPNTSFCFLDIRSPGLGDTAMYLCATSPLGQIGELFFGEGSRLTVL.

The chain has TRBV28 and TRBJ2-6; TRBD1 aligns across 7 bases. The germline V gene encodes CDR1 MDHEN and CDR2 SYDVKM. The J segment lost 4 bases and the V segment lost 8 bases, leaving 5 bases of the junction unmatched. This CDR3 comprises 14 residues. CDR3: CASQGVGGANVLTF. The CDR3 nucleotides read TGTGCCAGCCAGGGGGTGGGCGGGGCCAACGTCCTGACTTTC. Combining the CDR3 with reference TRBV28 and TRBJ2-6 gives the whole variable domain DVKVTQSSRYLVKRTGEKVFLECVQDMDHENMFWYRQDPGLGLRLIYFSYDVKMKEKGDIPEGYSVSREKKERFSLILESASTNQTSMYLCASQGVGGANVLTFGAGSRLTVL.

The chain links TRBV6-1 to TRBJ1-2, with a weak D call TRBD1 (6 bases). This CDR3 contains 14 residues. V was cut by 6 bases and J by 2 bases, with 13 bases left in between. Germline assignment: CDR1 MNHNS and CDR2 SASEGT. CDR3 loop: CASRQGGNNYGYTF. The CDR3 DNA is TGTGCCAGCAGACAGGGAGGGAACAACTATGGCTACACCTTC.

The chain links TRBV7-2 to TRBJ1-5; no reliable D call. The V end was cut by 1 base, the J end by 0 bases, with 13 bases between. Germline CDR1 reads SGHTA; CDR2 reads FQGNSA. CDR3 length: 17 residues. This CDR3 is CASSLVSPKYSNQPQHF. The CDR3 DNA sequence: TGTGCCAGCAGCTTAGTCTCGCCCAAATATAGCAATCAGCCCCAGCATTTT. The complete variable domain, with remaining parts taken from reference TRBV7-2 and TRBJ1-5, reads GAGVSQSPSNKVTEKGKDVELRCDPISGHTALYWYRQSLGQGLEFLIYFQGNSAPDKSGLPSDRFSAERTGGSVSTLTIQRTQQEDSAVYLCASSLVSPKYSNQPQHFGDGTRLSIL.

This clone has just one count. V gene TRBV4-2 combines with J gene TRBJ1-5, with D uncertain. CDR3 length equals 15 residues. Germline CDR1 and CDR2: LGHNA and YNFKEQ. The V end was cut by 2 bases, the J end by 0 bases, with 8 bases between. The CDR3 DNA is TGTGCCAGCAGCCAATATCCAGATAGCAATCAGCCCCAGCATTTT. It encodes CASSQYPDSNQPQHF.

This clone was seen more than once but under ten times. The rearrangement links TRBV30 to TRBJ2-1; tentatively, D is TRBD1 or TRBD2 (6 bases each). CDR3 size: 13 residues. Germline V gene data show CDR1 as GTSNPN and CDR2 as SVGIG (reference sequence). The V end lost 5 bases, the J end lost 0 bases, and 8 bases lay between the germline ends. CDR3 amino acids: CAWGGLSYNEQFF. CDR3 DNA sequence: TGTGCCTGGGGGGGGCTCTCCTACAATGAGCAGTTCTTC.

The chain has TRBV30 and TRBJ1-2; D is uncertain. This CDR3 is 15 amino acids long. Deletions cut 3 bases from V and 0 bases from J, with 14 bases between. Germline V lookup: CDR1 GTSNPN, CDR2 SVGIG (reference sequence). The DNA of the CDR3 is TGTGCCTGGAGCCCCCCGGGGTCAGCTAACTATGGCTACACCTTC. This codes for CAWSPPGSANYGYTF.

The chain is built from TRBV2 and TRBJ2-3; the D is unclear. The V end lost 6 bases, the J end lost 0 bases, and 13 bases lay between the germline ends. Germline CDR1 reads SNHLY; CDR2 reads FYNNEI. The CDR3 runs 15 residues. In DNA, the CDR3 is TGTGCCAGCAGGCTAACCCCGGCTAGCACAGATACGCAGTATTTT. Translated, it gives CASRLTPASTDTQYF.

As concerns this clone: The same CDR3 arises from other DNA sequences in this sample as well. The chain has TRBV2 and TRBJ2-5; 7 bases fit TRBD1. V was clipped by 8 bases and J by 2 bases; unmatched bases: 5. Looked up from germline, CDR1 is SNHLY and CDR2 is FYNNEI. The CDR3 runs 13 residues. The chain's CDR3 is CASSPGGQETQYF. The CDR3 nucleotides are TGTGCCAGCTCACCAGGGGGTCAAGAGACCCAGTACTTC.

The chain combines TRBV2 with TRBJ2-3; D gene unclear. V shed 6 bases and J shed 0 bases, with 4 bases lying between them. The germline CDR1 and CDR2 sequences are SNHLY and FYNNEI. The CDR3 runs to 12 residues. CDR3 in DNA: TGTGCCAGCAGGGGTAGCACAGATACGCAGTATTTT. The encoded protein is CASRGSTDTQYF.

The chain has TRBV5-4 and TRBJ1-1; D is unresolved. The V and J ends lost 5 bases and 5 bases respectively, with 16 bases between them. Germline V gives CDR1 SGHNT, CDR2 YYREEE (reference sequence). The CDR3 loop spans 14 amino acids. The CDR3 loop reads CASSRLRELTEAFF. CDR3 sequence (DNA): TGTGCCAGCAGTCGTCTTAGGGAATTAACTGAAGCTTTCTTT.

The chain recombines TRBV7-6 with TRBJ2-2, with D perhaps TRBD2 (6 bases). Germline lookup yields CDR1 SGHVS and CDR2 FNYEAQ. This CDR3 has 18 amino acids. Trimming left V 8 bases short and J 1 base short, with 23 bases between. The CDR3 DNA follows: TGTGCCAGCGGGCGGGGCCACCCGCTTAGAGAGAACACCGGGGAGCTGTTTTTT. This translates into CASGRGHPLRENTGELFF.

The rearrangement joins TRBV10-3 to TRBJ2-1, with a weak D call TRBD2 (6 bases). This CDR3 contains 14 residues. Trimming cost V 7 bases and J 0 bases, with 10 bases left between them. Germline lookup yields CDR1 ENHRY and CDR2 SYGVKD. The CDR3 DNA is TGTGCCATCACTAGCGACCTCTCCTACAATGAGCAGTTCTTC. This codes for CAITSDLSYNEQFF.